The 22 T cell receptor beta chains below all came from one sample that was sequenced in a study of technical replicates of blood from several donors. Clones were read by immunoSEQ multiplex PCR, and TCRdb kept only the in-frame ones, dropping some. The sample lists approximately 92,000 clones; 85% to 95% were seen once. Sequenced input: T cells isolated from PBMCs. These TCRs come from a human donor in good health.

The V call is TRBV9, the J call TRBJ1-2; a possible D gene is TRBD1 (5 bases). Germline CDR1 and CDR2: SGDLS and YYNGEE. V shed 3 bases and J shed 3 bases, with 18 bases lying between them. This CDR3 has 16 residues. This chain's CDR3 is CASSEGHPRVDYGYTF. The DNA for the CDR3 is TGTGCCAGCAGCGAGGGCCATCCCAGGGTAGACTATGGCTACACCTTC.

The V gene is TRBV6-5, the J gene TRBJ1-2; TRBD1 matches 8 bases. The CDR3 is 15 residues long. Germline V gene sequence: CDR1 MNHEY, CDR2 SVGAGI. J lost 6 bases, V lost 6 bases, and 12 bases had no gene match. The CDR3 nucleotides read TGTGCCAGCAGGTCTGAACCGGGACAGGTTCATGGCTACACCTTC. Protein product: CASRSEPGQVHGYTF.

The J gene is TRBJ1-2, the V gene TRBV27; possible D gene TRBD1, 6 bases. Trimming took 6 bases from V and 6 from J, leaving 14 bases between them. The CDR3 covers 13 residues. Germline loops: CDR1 MNHEY, CDR2 SMNVEV (reference sequence). CDR3 residues: CASRPRGGNGYTF. In DNA, the CDR3 is TGTGCCAGCAGACCAAGGGGGGGAAATGGCTACACCTTC.

The rearrangement links TRBV11-2 to TRBJ2-1; 11 nucleotides agree with TRBD2. Germline V gene lookup returns CDR1 SGHAT and CDR2 FQNNGV. The CDR3 contains 18 residues. The trim removed 4 bases at V and 3 bases at J, leaving 11 bases unmatched. This chain's CDR3 is CASSSNRLAGSLYNEQFF. CDR3 coding DNA: TGTGCCAGCAGCTCGAACCGACTAGCGGGAAGTCTCTACAATGAGCAGTTCTTC.

V and J are TRBV6-1 and TRBJ1-5, with D possibly being TRBD1 (5 bases). V lost 2 bases and J 4 bases, leaving 15 bases between the germline ends. The CDR3 extends over 16 amino acids. Germline V gives CDR1 MNHNS, CDR2 SASEGT. CDR3 amino acids: CASSEYSGENNQPQHF. The DNA for the CDR3 is TGTGCCAGCAGTGAATATTCGGGGGAAAATAATCAGCCCCAGCATTTT.

Only one count was recorded for this clone. The gene calls are TRBV5-1 and TRBJ2-7, with a weak D call TRBD2 (6 bases). The CDR3 has 15 amino acids. CDR1 is SGHRS and CDR2 is YFSETQ in the germline V gene. Deletions cut 0 bases from V and 5 bases from J, with 15 bases between. The CDR3 DNA sequence: TGCGCCAGCAGCTTGGGCTTCGGGAGTATCAACGAGCAGTACTTC. Translated, it gives CASSLGFGSINEQYF. Based on the CDR3 plus reference TRBV5-1 and TRBJ2-7, the full variable domain is KAGVTQTPRYLIKTRGQQVTLSCSPISGHRSVSWYQQTPGQGLQFLFEYFSETQRNKGNFPGRFSGRQFSNSRSEMNVSTLELGDSALYLCASSLGFGSINEQYFGPGTRLTVT.

The rearrangement joins TRBV30 to TRBJ2-7; weak D call: TRBD1 (5 bases). Trimming took off 0 bases at V and 2 bases at J, with 8 bases between the two ends. The CDR3 totals 13 residues. Germline CDR1 is GTSNPN and CDR2 is SVGIG (reference sequence). In nucleotides, the CDR3 is TGTGCCTGGAGTGTAGACAGAACCTACGAGCAGTACTTC. It codes for CAWSVDRTYEQYF.

The CDR3 nucleotides read TGTGCCAGCAGCTTAACGGGACTAGTTCACGAGCAGTACTTC. It translates to CASSLTGLVHEQYF. The chain employs TRBV5-8 and TRBJ2-7; TRBD2 matches at 8 bases. This CDR3 has 14 amino acids. Germline values: CDR1 SGHTS, CDR2 YDEGEE. V shed 2 bases, J shed 5 bases, and the junction held 6 bases outside the gene matches.

The CDR3 region is CASSYNHEQFF. The CDR3 nucleotides are TGTGCCAGCAGCTACAACCATGAGCAGTTCTTC. The V gene is TRBV5-4, the J gene TRBJ2-1, with D uncertain. Germline V gene data show CDR1 as SGHNT and CDR2 as YYREEE (reference sequence). The CDR3 consists of 11 residues. With 3 bases removed from V and 8 bases from J, the gap between germline ends came to 6 bases. The variable domain in full, completed from reference TRBV5-4 and TRBJ2-1, reads ETGVTQSPTHLIKTRGQQVTLRCSSQSGHNTVSWYQQALGQGPQFIFQYYREEENGRGNFPPRFSGLQFPNYSSELNVNALELDDSALYLCASSYNHEQFFGPGTRLTVL.

This rearrangement joins TRBV5-8 to TRBJ2-5; 8 positions match TRBD2. V was pared by 4 bases and J by 2 bases, with 10 bases of the junction left unmatched. The CDR3 has 16 amino acids. The V gene's germline CDR1 is SGHTS and CDR2 YDEGEE. The CDR3 coding sequence is TGTGCCAGCAGCCAACCCCTAGCGGGCTCTCAAGAGACCCAGTACTTC. It translates to CASSQPLAGSQETQYF.

This sequence joins TRBV4-3 and TRBJ1-2; weak D call: TRBD1 (5 bases). The CDR3 is 16 amino acids. With 1 base removed from V and 5 bases from J, the gap between germline ends came to 17 bases. The germline CDR1 and CDR2 sequences are LGHNA and YSLEER. This CDR3 reads CASSQVGREDGYGYTF. The CDR3 DNA follows: TGCGCCAGCAGCCAAGTTGGCAGGGAAGATGGTTATGGCTACACCTTC.

J is TRBJ1-5 and V is TRBV6-4; weak D call: TRBD1 (5 bases). Germline V lookup: CDR1 MRHNA, CDR2 SNTAGT. This CDR3 contains 18 residues. Trimming pared 2 bases from V and 0 bases from J, leaving 17 bases between. The CDR3 bases are TGTGCCAGCAGTGACCCTCCGTGGGGGGGGATTAGCAATCAGCCCCAGCATTTT. Its protein is CASSDPPWGGISNQPQHF.

The gene calls are TRBV19 and TRBJ1-4, with TRBD1 identical over 9 bases. This CDR3 is built from 15 residues. Germline trimming cut 4 bases from V and 2 bases from J; bases unmatched to any gene: 2. Germline CDR1 and CDR2: LNHDA and SQIVND (reference sequence). CDR3 nucleotide sequence: TGTGCCAGTAGTAGGGGGACAGGGACTAATGAAAAACTGTTTTTT. Translation gives CASSRGTGTNEKLFF.

V is TRBV19 and J is TRBJ1-5, with D unresolved. The CDR3 totals 12 residues. V dropped 6 bases and J dropped 6 bases, with 9 bases sitting between them. CDR1 LNHDA and CDR2 SQIVND come from the germline V gene (reference sequence). The CDR3 spells CASSQVSQPQHF. CDR3 bases: TGTGCCAGTAGCCAGGTTAGTCAGCCCCAGCATTTT.

This clone was recorded once. The chain uses TRBV6-1 and TRBJ2-1; the match to TRBD1 covers 7 bases. CDR3 length: 13 residues. CDR1 is MNHNS and CDR2 is SASEGT in the germline V gene. V lost 6 bases and J lost 6; bases outside the gene matches: 5. CDR3 nucleotides: TGTGCCAGCAGGCCGGGACAGTCCAATGAGCAGTTCTTC. Amino acids: CASRPGQSNEQFF.

The chain joins TRBV7-2 to TRBJ2-3; 10 positions agree with TRBD2. Germline trimming cut 6 bases from V and 4 bases from J; bases unmatched to any gene: 7. The CDR3 runs to 15 residues. Germline assignment: CDR1 SGHTA and CDR2 FQGNSA. The CDR3 DNA reads TGTGCCAGCAGACCTCCTAGCGGGAGCTCAGATACGCAGTATTTT. This codes for CASRPPSGSSDTQYF.

The V and J genes are TRBV4-1 and TRBJ2-1; D gene ambiguous. V was shortened by 1 base and J by 0 bases, with 10 bases between the two germline ends. There are 16 residues in the CDR3. Per the germline V gene, CDR1 is MGHRA and CDR2 is YSYEKL. CDR3 loop: CASSQGRISSYNEQFF. The DNA for the CDR3 is TGCGCCAGCAGCCAAGGCCGAATTAGCTCCTACAATGAGCAGTTCTTC.

The chain recombines TRBV7-6 with TRBJ2-5; D is uncertain. Trimming cost V 0 bases and J 4 bases, with 9 bases left between them. CDR3 length equals 14 residues. CDR1 is SGHVS, CDR2 FNYEAQ, per germline. The CDR3 region is CASSLAQFRETQYF. The CDR3 DNA sequence: TGTGCCAGCAGCTTAGCACAGTTCAGAGAGACCCAGTACTTC.

CDR3 loop: CASSLFSAQSEAFF. The CDR3 DNA sequence: TGTGCCAGCAGCTTATTCTCCGCACAGTCAGAAGCTTTCTTT. This chain uses TRBV11-2 with TRBJ1-1; D unclear. Deletions cut 2 bases from V and 8 bases from J, with 15 bases between. Germline V gives CDR1 SGHAT, CDR2 FQNNGV. The CDR3 sequence is 14 residues long.

The chain joins TRBV4-2 to TRBJ2-7; TRBD2 agrees at 9 bases. Germline-derived CDR1 and CDR2 are LGHNA and YNFKEQ. The trim removed 4 bases at V and 4 bases at J, leaving 5 bases unmatched. The CDR3 is made up of 14 amino acids. CDR3: CASSPGTSSYEQYF. In DNA form, the CDR3 reads TGTGCCAGCAGCCCCGGGACTAGCTCGTACGAGCAGTACTTC.

The CDR3 DNA reads as TGTGCCAGTAGTTTGGACAGGGGGCTTGCAGATACGCAGTATTTT. This sequence encodes CASSLDRGLADTQYF. The gene calls are TRBV19 and TRBJ2-3, with 11 bases lining up with TRBD1. Per the germline V gene, CDR1 is LNHDA and CDR2 is SQIVND (reference sequence). The length of the CDR3 is 15 residues. The trim removed 5 bases at V and 4 bases at J, leaving 5 bases unmatched.

This clone came up once. The rearrangement joins TRBV5-1 to TRBJ2-1, with TRBD1 as a possible D gene (6 bases). Trimming stripped 0 bases from V and 5 bases from J, with 9 bases between. This CDR3 has 14 residues. Per germline, CDR1 SGHRS and CDR2 YFSETQ. Here the CDR3 DNA reads TGCGCCAGCAGCTTGGGACAGGAAAACAATGAGCAGTTCTTC. Translating gives CASSLGQENNEQFF.